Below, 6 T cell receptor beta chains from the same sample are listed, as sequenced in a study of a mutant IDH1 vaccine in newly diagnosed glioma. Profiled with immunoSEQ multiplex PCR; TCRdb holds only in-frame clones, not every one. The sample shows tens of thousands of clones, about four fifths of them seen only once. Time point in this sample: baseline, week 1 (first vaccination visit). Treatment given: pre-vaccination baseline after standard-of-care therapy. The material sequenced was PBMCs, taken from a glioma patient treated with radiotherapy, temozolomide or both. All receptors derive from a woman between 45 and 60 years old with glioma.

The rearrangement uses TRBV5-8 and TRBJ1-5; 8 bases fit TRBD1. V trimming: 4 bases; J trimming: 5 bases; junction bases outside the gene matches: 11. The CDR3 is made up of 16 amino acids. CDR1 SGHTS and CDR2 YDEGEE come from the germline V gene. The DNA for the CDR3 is TGTGCCAGCAGCATGGGCCACAGGGGGTTGGATCAGCCCCAGCATTTT. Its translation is CASSMGHRGLDQPQHF.

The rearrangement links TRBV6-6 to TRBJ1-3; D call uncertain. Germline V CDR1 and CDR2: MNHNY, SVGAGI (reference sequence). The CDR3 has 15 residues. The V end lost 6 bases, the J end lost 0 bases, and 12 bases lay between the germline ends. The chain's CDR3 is CASRSPGISGNTIYF. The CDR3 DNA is TGTGCCAGCAGATCCCCGGGGATCTCTGGAAACACCATATATTTT.

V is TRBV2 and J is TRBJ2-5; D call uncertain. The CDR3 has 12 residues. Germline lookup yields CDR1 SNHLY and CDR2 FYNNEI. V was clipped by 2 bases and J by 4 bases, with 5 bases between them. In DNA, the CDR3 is TGTGCCAGCAGTGAAATCTCAGAGACCCAGTACTTC. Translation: CASSEISETQYF.

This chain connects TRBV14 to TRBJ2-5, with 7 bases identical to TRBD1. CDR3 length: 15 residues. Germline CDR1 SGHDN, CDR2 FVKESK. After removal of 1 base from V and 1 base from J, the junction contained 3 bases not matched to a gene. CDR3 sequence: CASSQGRTGQETQYF. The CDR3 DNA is TGTGCCAGCAGCCAAGGGAGGACAGGCCAAGAGACCCAGTACTTC.

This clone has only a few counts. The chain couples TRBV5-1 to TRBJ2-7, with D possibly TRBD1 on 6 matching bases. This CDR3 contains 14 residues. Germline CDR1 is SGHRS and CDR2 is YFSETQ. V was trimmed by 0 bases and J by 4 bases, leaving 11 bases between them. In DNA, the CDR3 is TGCGCCAGCAGCTTGGCACAGGGTTTTTACGAGCAGTACTTC. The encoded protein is CASSLAQGFYEQYF.

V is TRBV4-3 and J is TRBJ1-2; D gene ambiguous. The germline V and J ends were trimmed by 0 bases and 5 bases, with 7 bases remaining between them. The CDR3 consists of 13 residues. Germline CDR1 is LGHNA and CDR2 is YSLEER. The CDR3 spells CASSQDADYGYTF. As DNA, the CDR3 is TGCGCCAGCAGCCAAGATGCGGATTATGGCTACACCTTC.